Shown below are 30 T cell receptor beta chains from a single sample sequenced in a study of blood T cells in healthy people across ages. The use of a sample-barcoded 5' primer and a J-beta primer mix characterized a second PCR of roughly 7 to 12 cycles. In TCRdb, the 5' RACE reads were re-called with MiXCR into one record per CDR3 protein. Among 1.5 million to 2 million distinct CDR3 sequences listed, about two fifths were seen once. The source material was blood. The receptors derive from a human donor in good health.

This clonotype has a handful of counts. The chain carries TRBV20-1 and TRBJ2-1, with a weak D call TRBD2 (5 bases). Germline V gives CDR1 DFQATT, CDR2 SNEGSKA (reference sequence). The V end was cut by 2 bases, the J end by 6 bases, with 17 bases between. This CDR3 comprises 15 residues. The CDR3 bases are TGCAGTGCTAGATCCCCTGTAAGACTATTCAATGAGCAGTTCTTC. Encoded protein: CSARSPVRLFNEQFF.

Only a few counts were recorded for this clonotype. The V call is TRBV5-5, the J call TRBJ2-1, with D tentatively TRBD1 (5 bases). The CDR3 consists of 16 residues. The ends were cut back, 0 bases at V and 8 bases at J, with 18 bases in the middle. CDR1 is SGHKS, CDR2 YYEKEE, per germline (reference sequence). In DNA form, the CDR3 reads TGTGCCAGCAGCTTGGCAAAAGGGGCCTTAAGCGATGAGCAGTTCTTC. This gives the protein CASSLAKGALSDEQFF.

At least ten counts were recorded for this clonotype. CDR3 residues: CATSDRDYGYTF. CDR3 coding DNA: TGTGCCACCAGTGACAGGGACTATGGCTACACCTTC. The chain employs TRBV24-1 and TRBJ1-2; D is possibly TRBD1 (5 bases). In germline, CDR1 is KGHDR, CDR2 SFDVKD. This CDR3 region has 12 residues. V gave up 4 bases and J gave up 3 bases, with 5 bases separating them.

With regard to this clonotype: It may be a read error: a sequence one base away is much more abundant. The V gene is TRBV29-1, the J gene TRBJ1-2, with a weak D call TRBD1 (6 bases). Germline assignment: CDR1 SQVTM and CDR2 ANQGSEA. Trimming left V 7 bases short and J 4 bases short, with 13 bases between. The CDR3 loop spans 12 amino acids. The CDR3 DNA reads as TGCAGCGGGGAAGGGGGAACCTATGGCTACACCTTC. Its protein is CSGEGGTYGYTF.

The chain has TRBV27 and TRBJ1-5, with D possibly TRBD1 on 6 matching bases. V lost 5 bases and J 5 bases, leaving 16 bases between the germline ends. Germline V gene data show CDR1 as MNHEY and CDR2 as SMNVEV (reference sequence). The CDR3 covers 15 residues. The CDR3 here is CASSPVGDTYQPQHF. The CDR3 bases are TGTGCCAGCAGTCCCGTCGGGGACACTTATCAGCCCCAGCATTTT.

This clonotype was seen a handful of times. The chain couples TRBV6-1 to TRBJ1-5; no clear D gene. CDR1 is MNHNS and CDR2 is SASEGT in the germline V gene. The CDR3 loop spans 15 amino acids. Trimming took 1 base from V and 0 from J, leaving 7 bases between them. The CDR3 spells CASSEGTDSNQPQHF. The CDR3 DNA reads as TGTGCCAGCAGTGAAGGAACAGATAGCAATCAGCCCCAGCATTTT.

This clonotype was picked up a small number of times. The CDR3 reads CATSDSDMREAFF. As DNA, the CDR3 is TGTGCCACCAGTGACTCGGACATGCGGGAAGCTTTCTTT. V gene TRBV24-1 combines with J gene TRBJ1-1; D might be TRBD1 (5 bases). V was pared by 4 bases and J by 8 bases, with 13 bases between. The CDR3 covers 13 residues. Germline V gene lookup returns CDR1 KGHDR and CDR2 SFDVKD.

This clonotype has just a few counts. This chain uses TRBV28 with TRBJ2-3; D is perhaps TRBD2 (5 bases). The CDR3 extends over 13 amino acids. The ends were cut back, 7 bases at V and 2 bases at J, with 10 bases in the middle. Germline V lookup: CDR1 MDHEN, CDR2 SYDVKM. The CDR3 protein is CASIRDSTDTQYF. The CDR3 DNA sequence: TGTGCCAGCATCCGGGATTCCACAGATACGCAGTATTTT. The full variable domain, in which reference TRBV28 and TRBJ2-3 provide the parts outside the CDR3, is DVKVTQSSRYLVKRTGEKVFLECVQDMDHENMFWYRQDPGLGLRLIYFSYDVKMKEKGDIPEGYSVSREKKERFSLILESASTNQTSMYLCASIRDSTDTQYFGPGTRLTVL.

The genes are TRBV10-3 and TRBJ2-1; D is unclear. This CDR3 is 12 amino acids long. The germline V and J ends were trimmed by 7 bases and 4 bases, with 8 bases remaining between them. Germline assignment: CDR1 ENHRY and CDR2 SYGVKD. CDR3 region: CAITEGYNEQFF. The CDR3 DNA follows: TGTGCCATCACCGAAGGATACAATGAGCAGTTCTTC.

This rearrangement joins TRBV9 to TRBJ2-3; 8 bases match TRBD1. Per the germline V gene, CDR1 is SGDLS and CDR2 is YYNGEE. Losses at the gene ends were 2 bases for V and 1 base for J; bases not matched to a gene: 6. The CDR3 totals 16 residues. The CDR3 spells CASSVLPGQGTDTQYF. CDR3 nucleotides: TGTGCCAGCAGCGTTCTCCCGGGACAGGGCACAGATACGCAGTATTTT.

This clonotype was counted between two and nine times. The CDR3 DNA follows: TGCGCCAGCAGCGGGACAGGGGGAAGTTGGGAGCTGTTTTTT. Translated, it gives CASSGTGGSWELFF. V and J are TRBV5-1 and TRBJ2-2, with 11 nucleotides matching TRBD1. Trimming at V came to 4 bases and at J to 9 bases, leaving 5 bases not matched to a gene. Per the germline V gene, CDR1 is SGHRS and CDR2 is YFSETQ. The CDR3 loop spans 14 amino acids. The full variable domain, rest sourced from reference TRBV5-1 and TRBJ2-2, is KAGVTQTPRYLIKTRGQQVTLSCSPISGHRSVSWYQQTPGQGLQFLFEYFSETQRNKGNFPGRFSGRQFSNSRSEMNVSTLELGDSALYLCASSGTGGSWELFFGEGSRLTVL.

The chain links TRBV6-5 to TRBJ2-5; possible D gene TRBD1, 7 bases. The CDR3 runs to 14 residues. Between the trimmed V and J ends, which lost 7 bases and 5 bases, there was a span of 17 bases. Germline values: CDR1 MNHEY, CDR2 SVGAGI. The CDR3: CASTRVQGRETQYF. The CDR3 nucleotides read TGTGCCAGCACCCGCGTACAGGGGAGGGAGACCCAGTACTTC.

This chain joins TRBV4-1 and TRBJ1-5, with D possibly TRBD1 on 6 matching bases. In germline, CDR1 is MGHRA, CDR2 YSYEKL. V dropped 0 bases and J dropped 2 bases, with 23 bases sitting between them. The CDR3 consists of 20 residues. The CDR3 DNA follows: TGCGCCAGCAGCCAAGATGGACGGGCACCGGGGGCCGGTGGCAATCAGCCCCAGCATTTT. Its translation is CASSQDGRAPGAGGNQPQHF.

The chain uses TRBV14 and TRBJ2-2; a possible D gene is TRBD1 (5 bases). CDR3 length: 16 residues. Germline V gives CDR1 SGHDN, CDR2 FVKESK. The ends were cut back, 2 bases at V and 1 base at J, with 11 bases in the middle. The CDR3 DNA reads TGTGCCAGCAGCCAACATGCAGGGTGGAACACCGGGGAGCTGTTTTTT. Amino acids: CASSQHAGWNTGELFF.

The chain is built from TRBV7-2 and TRBJ2-3; TRBD2 agrees at 13 bases. V lost 2 bases and J lost 5; bases outside the gene matches: 4. The CDR3 runs to 16 residues. Germline-derived CDR1 and CDR2 are SGHTA and FQGNSA. Here the CDR3 reads CASSLRLAGGQDTQYF. The DNA for the CDR3 is TGTGCCAGCAGCTTAAGACTAGCGGGGGGCCAAGATACGCAGTATTTT.

The V and J genes are TRBV7-2 and TRBJ1-1; D not certain. V was trimmed by 5 bases and J by 0 bases, leaving 10 bases between them. Germline V lookup: CDR1 SGHTA, CDR2 FQGNSA. The CDR3 spans 14 residues. The CDR3 sequence: CASSQHGMNTEAFF. The DNA for the CDR3 is TGTGCCAGCAGCCAACACGGCATGAACACTGAAGCTTTCTTT.

This clonotype appeared a few times. The V call is TRBV9, the J call TRBJ2-4; D unresolved. The CDR3 runs to 14 residues. The V and J ends lost 0 bases and 10 bases respectively, with 14 bases between them. Germline V CDR1 and CDR2: SGDLS, YYNGEE. The DNA of the CDR3 is TGTGCCAGCAGCGTAGCGCCGGACGGCAGGATTCAGTACTTC. Translated: CASSVAPDGRIQYF. Supplemented by reference TRBV9 and TRBJ2-4, the full variable domain reads DSGVTQTPKHLITATGQRVTLRCSPRSGDLSVYWYQQSLDQGLQFLIQYYNGEERAKGNILERFSAQQFPDLHSELNLSSLELGDSALYFCASSVAPDGRIQYFGAGTRLSVL.

The V call is TRBV9, the J call TRBJ2-1, with D possibly matching TRBD1 (6 bases). In germline, CDR1 is SGDLS, CDR2 YYNGEE. The CDR3 runs 14 residues. Trimming removed 3 bases from V and 3 bases from J, with 10 bases in between. The CDR3 bases are TGTGCCAGCAGCGCGGACAGTAACTACAATGAGCAGTTCTTC. Its translation: CASSADSNYNEQFF.

The rearrangement links TRBV24-1 to TRBJ1-5; maybe TRBD1 (5 bases). The germline CDR1 and CDR2 sequences are KGHDR and SFDVKD. The CDR3 consists of 18 residues. Trimming took 7 bases from V and 7 from J, leaving 28 bases between them. In DNA, the CDR3 is TGTGCCACCAGCGAGGAAAAAGGGACTCTTGCTCGTGGGCAGCCCCAGCATTTT. This gives the protein CATSEEKGTLARGQPQHF.

This clonotype has more than one count but fewer than ten. The CDR3 protein is CSLFSGGVYEQYF. CDR3 nucleotide sequence: TGCAGCCTTTTCTCAGGGGGTGTATACGAGCAGTACTTC. V usage is TRBV20-1 and J usage is TRBJ2-4, with TRBD1 matching over 7 bases. TRBJ2-7 explains the end of the DNA better; the J call may be wrong. This CDR3 is built from 13 residues. Germline values: CDR1 DFQATT, CDR2 SNEGSKA (reference sequence).

The chain employs TRBV5-1 and TRBJ1-3; D uncertain. With 0 bases removed from V and 0 bases from J, the gap between germline ends came to 10 bases. The germline V gene encodes CDR1 SGHRS and CDR2 YFSETQ. This CDR3 has 16 amino acids. The chain's CDR3 is CASSLESVHSGNTIYF. CDR3 nucleotide sequence: TGCGCCAGCAGCTTGGAGTCAGTCCACTCTGGAAACACCATATATTTT.

The chain has TRBV28 and TRBJ1-2; D uncertain. The V gene lost 8 bases and the J gene lost 8 bases, with 21 bases spanning the gap. CDR3 length: 14 residues. Germline loops: CDR1 MDHEN, CDR2 SYDVKM. Here the CDR3 reads CASEVGTTTGGYTF. Written as DNA, the CDR3 is TGTGCCAGCGAGGTGGGAACAACAACGGGAGGCTACACCTTC.

As to this clonotype: This sequence may be a read error, since a much larger clone differs from it by one base. The chain joins TRBV6-6 to TRBJ2-5; D is perhaps TRBD2 (5 bases). Germline CDR1 MNHNY, CDR2 SVGAGI (reference sequence). The germline V and J ends were trimmed by 8 bases and 9 bases, with 10 bases remaining between them. This CDR3 comprises 10 residues. The CDR3 loop reads CASGSEAQYF. CDR3 DNA sequence: TGTGCCAGCGGATCGGAGGCCCAGTACTTC.

The chain uses TRBV5-6 and TRBJ1-4; TRBD1 agrees at 7 bases. The CDR3 consists of 14 residues. V shed 1 base and J 6 bases; nucleotides not matched to a gene: 3. Looked up from germline, CDR1 is SGHDT and CDR2 is YYEEEE. The CDR3 DNA reads TGTGCCAGCAGCTTGCCGGGACAGTATGAAAAACTGTTTTTT. Protein: CASSLPGQYEKLFF.

This clonotype was found a few times. The chain combines TRBV21-1 with TRBJ2-3; the D segment call TRBD2 is taken from the table without a DNA check. TRBV21-1 is tagged as a pseudogene. CDR3 length equals 17 residues. This CDR3 reads CASSKAGGQRTTDTQYF. In DNA form, the CDR3 reads TGTGCCAGCAGCAAAGCGGGGGGACAGCGGACGACAGATACACAGTATTTT.

The CDR3 here is CASSLSSGAGVDEQFF. The CDR3 DNA reads TGTGCCAGCAGTTTATCGTCTGGAGCGGGGGTCGATGAGCAGTTCTTC. The chain links TRBV27 to TRBJ2-1, with 8 nucleotides matching TRBD2. CDR1 and CDR2 (germline): MNHEY, SMNVEV (reference sequence). This CDR3 has 16 amino acids. The trim removed 0 bases at V and 8 bases at J, leaving 9 bases unmatched.

V usage is TRBV4-2 and J usage is TRBJ2-5; 12 positions agree with TRBD2. J gave up 0 bases and V 0 bases, and 8 bases lay outside the gene matches. CDR1 is LGHNA and CDR2 is YNFKEQ in the germline V gene. CDR3 length: 19 residues. The CDR3 here is CASSQELLAGGRYQETQYF. DNA for the CDR3: TGTGCCAGCAGCCAAGAGTTACTAGCGGGGGGCAGGTACCAAGAGACCCAGTACTTC.

The CDR3 reads CASSQLDSTYEQYF. The CDR3 DNA follows: TGTGCCAGCAGCCAACTGGACAGTACCTACGAGCAGTACTTC. V usage is TRBV14 and J usage is TRBJ2-4, with a weak D call TRBD1 (6 bases). The J call is in doubt because the DNA end fits TRBJ2-7 better. The germline V gene has CDR1 SGHDN and CDR2 FVKESK. This CDR3 is built from 14 residues.

This clonotype was detected only a few times. The V and J genes are TRBV5-1 and TRBJ2-1; 8 bases align to TRBD1. This CDR3 comprises 18 residues. Germline assignment: CDR1 SGHRS and CDR2 YFSETQ. Germline trimming cut 3 bases from V and 6 bases from J; bases unmatched to any gene: 17. The CDR3 DNA is TGCGCCAGCAGCTATCACCCGAGCAGGGGGCGATGGGGCAATGAGCAGTTCTTC. This codes for CASSYHPSRGRWGNEQFF.

The genes are TRBV5-1 and TRBJ2-2, with 10 nucleotides matching TRBD1. There are 17 residues in the CDR3. Germline CDR1 SGHRS, CDR2 YFSETQ. Germline trimming cut 3 bases from V and 0 bases from J; bases unmatched to any gene: 5. The CDR3 here is CASSSFGTGANTGELFF. CDR3 nucleotides: TGCGCCAGCAGCTCATTCGGGACAGGGGCGAACACCGGGGAGCTGTTTTTT.